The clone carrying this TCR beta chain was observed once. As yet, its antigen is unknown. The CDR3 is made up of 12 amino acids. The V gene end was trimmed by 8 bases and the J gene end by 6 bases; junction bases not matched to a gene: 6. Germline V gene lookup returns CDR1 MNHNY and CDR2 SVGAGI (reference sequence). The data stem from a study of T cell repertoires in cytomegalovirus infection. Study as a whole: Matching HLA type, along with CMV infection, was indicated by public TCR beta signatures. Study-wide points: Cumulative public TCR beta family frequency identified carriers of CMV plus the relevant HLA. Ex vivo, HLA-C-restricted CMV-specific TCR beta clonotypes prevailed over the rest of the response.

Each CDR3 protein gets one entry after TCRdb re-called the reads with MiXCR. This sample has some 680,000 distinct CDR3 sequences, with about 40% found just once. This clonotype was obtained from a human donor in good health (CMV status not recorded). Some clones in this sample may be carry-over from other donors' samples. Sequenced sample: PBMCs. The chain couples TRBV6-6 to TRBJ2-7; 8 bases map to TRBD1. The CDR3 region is CASDRGRSEQYF. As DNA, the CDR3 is TGTGCCAGCGACAGGGGACGCTCCGAGCAGTACTTC.